The 22 T cell receptor beta chains given below trace back to one sample, sequenced in a study of beta chain features in type 1 diabetes. What was sequenced were expressed TCRB transcripts, since all of the isolated RNA had been reverse transcribed. TCRdb keeps only in-frame clones here, not all; method: immunoSEQ multiplex PCR. The sample yields under 400,000 clones, 11% to 15% seen once. Material for sequencing was central memory CD4+ T cells from blood. The source of these receptors is a man younger than 45 in good health.

This clone has a handful of counts. The V call is TRBV10-3, the J call TRBJ1-1; 9 positions match TRBD1. V lost 4 bases to trimming and J lost 7 bases; unmatched junction nucleotides: 7. The CDR3 has 14 amino acids. Germline values: CDR1 ENHRY, CDR2 SYGVKD. CDR3: CAISAFTGGGEAFF. The CDR3 DNA reads as TGTGCCATCAGTGCCTTTACAGGGGGCGGTGAAGCTTTCTTT.

The chain joins TRBV6-5 to TRBJ2-4; D ambiguous. Germline loops: CDR1 MNHEY, CDR2 SVGAGI. Trimming cost V 3 bases and J 1 base, with 4 bases left between them. The CDR3 consists of 13 residues. CDR3: CASSYLAKNIQYF. The CDR3 DNA follows: TGTGCCAGCAGTTATCTGGCCAAAAACATTCAGTACTTC.

This clone was detected ten times or more. This chain uses TRBV7-9 with TRBJ2-1, with D unresolved. V lost 5 bases, J lost 3 bases, and 17 bases lay in between. This CDR3 is 16 amino acids long. Per the germline V gene, CDR1 is SEHNR and CDR2 is FQNEAQ (reference sequence). The CDR3 nucleotides are TGTGCCAGCAGCGCCCCTAGGTCAATAGGCTACAATGAGCAGTTCTTC. As protein: CASSAPRSIGYNEQFF. The variable domain in full, completed from reference TRBV7-9 and TRBJ2-1, reads DTGVSQNPRHKITKRGQNVTFRCDPISEHNRLYWYRQTLGQGPEFLTYFQNEAQLEKSRLLSDRFSAERPKGSFSTLEIQRTEQGDSAMYLCASSAPRSIGYNEQFFGPGTRLTVL.

This chain uses TRBV7-2 with TRBJ1-1; tentatively, D is TRBD1 (5 bases). This CDR3 is 12 amino acids long. CDR1 SGHTA and CDR2 FQGNSA come from the germline V gene. Trimming pared 4 bases from V and 4 bases from J, leaving 7 bases between. The CDR3 nucleotides are TGTGCCAGCAGCTCCGGGGGCACTGAAGCTTTCTTT. It is translated as CASSSGGTEAFF.

The chain has TRBV12-5 and TRBJ2-2, with D perhaps TRBD2 (6 bases). This CDR3 comprises 19 residues. V lost 0 bases to trimming and J lost 3 bases, with 20 bases between them. Per the germline V gene, CDR1 is LGHNT and CDR2 is FRNRAP. Here the CDR3 reads CASGLVSGPSSADTGELFF. DNA for the CDR3: TGTGCTAGTGGTTTGGTATCCGGCCCCTCTAGCGCCGACACCGGGGAGCTGTTTTTT.

The chain couples TRBV6-6 to TRBJ2-3, with 9 bases matching TRBD2. With V trimmed by 8 bases and J by 5 bases, 5 bases remained unmatched. This CDR3 is built from 13 residues. The V gene's germline CDR1 is MNHNY and CDR2 SVGAGI (reference sequence). The CDR3 DNA follows: TGTGCCAGCGCTAGCGGGGATTTAGATACGCAGTATTTT. This encodes CASASGDLDTQYF.

This clone was recorded many times. The rearrangement joins TRBV14 to TRBJ1-4, with a weak D call TRBD1 (5 bases). The CDR3 spans 14 residues. V lost 2 bases, J lost 10 bases, and 14 bases lay in between. Germline V lookup: CDR1 SGHDN, CDR2 FVKESK. For the CDR3, the DNA is TGTGCCAGCAGCCAAACCAGGGCGGTTGGAAAACTGTTTTTT. This codes for CASSQTRAVGKLFF.

This clone has just a few counts. J is TRBJ2-1 and V is TRBV27; 7 bases are a match to TRBD1. CDR1 is MNHEY, CDR2 SMNVEV, per germline (reference sequence). This CDR3 is built from 14 residues. Unmatched junction bases numbered 6, after V lost 4 bases and J lost 6 bases. The CDR3 DNA sequence: TGTGCCAGCAGTTCTAAGGGACAGATCAATGAGCAGTTCTTC. Its protein is CASSSKGQINEQFF.

This sequence joins TRBV6-5 and TRBJ1-4; D is unclear. Germline assignment: CDR1 MNHEY and CDR2 SVGAGI. Trimming cost V 6 bases and J 3 bases, with 14 bases left between them. The CDR3 contains 15 residues. The CDR3 bases are TGTGCCAGCAGGATGAGACACTGGGCTAATGAAAAACTGTTTTTT. It codes for CASRMRHWANEKLFF.

The rearrangement joins TRBV28 to TRBJ2-3, with TRBD2 matching 9 bases. The CDR3 has 16 residues. J gave up 3 bases and V 4 bases, and 8 bases lay outside the gene matches. The germline CDR1 and CDR2 sequences are MDHEN and SYDVKM. CDR3 amino acids: CASSSQTSGITDTQYF. The CDR3 DNA follows: TGTGCCAGCAGTTCCCAGACTAGCGGAATTACAGATACGCAGTATTTT.

This sequence joins TRBV5-4 and TRBJ2-5; 9 nucleotides agree with TRBD1. Gene TRBJ2-7 matches the end of the DNA better, so the J call may be wrong. Germline V gene sequence: CDR1 SGHNT, CDR2 YYREEE (reference sequence). This CDR3 spans 15 amino acids. The CDR3 bases are TGTGCCAGCAGGCAGTCCGGGACAGGGTACTACGAGCAGTACTTC. It codes for CASRQSGTGYYEQYF.

This clone was counted a few times. The chain employs TRBV5-1 and TRBJ2-1, with a possible D match to TRBD1 (5 bases). V was cut by 2 bases and J by 0 bases, with 15 bases left in between. From germline, CDR1 is SGHRS and CDR2 YFSETQ. The CDR3 loop spans 17 amino acids. CDR3: CASSFAVRQSSYNEQFF. As DNA, the CDR3 is TGCGCCAGCAGCTTCGCTGTGAGACAGAGCTCCTACAATGAGCAGTTCTTC. The complete variable domain, with remaining parts taken from reference TRBV5-1 and TRBJ2-1, reads KAGVTQTPRYLIKTRGQQVTLSCSPISGHRSVSWYQQTPGQGLQFLFEYFSETQRNKGNFPGRFSGRQFSNSRSEMNVSTLELGDSALYLCASSFAVRQSSYNEQFFGPGTRLTVL.

This sequence joins TRBV29-1 and TRBJ2-3; D is unresolved. Trimming shortened V by 4 bases and J by 2 bases, and 4 bases separated the two germline ends. This CDR3 is 11 amino acids long. In germline, CDR1 is SQVTM, CDR2 ANQGSEA. The CDR3 protein is CSVGHTDTQYF. The CDR3 DNA reads as TGCAGCGTTGGGCACACAGATACGCAGTATTTT.

This clone was observed a few times. The junction departs from the called germline gene at one end, perhaps through a read error. The V and J genes are TRBV11-2 and TRBJ2-1; 9 bases are a match to TRBD1. Germline V gives CDR1 SGHAT, CDR2 FQNNGV. CDR3 length equals 16 residues. In DNA form, the CDR3 reads TGCGCCAGCAGCCAAGCGGAGGGACAGGGAACTAATGAGCAGTTCTTC. Protein: CASSQAEGQGTNEQFF.

V and J are TRBV5-1 and TRBJ1-1, with 7 positions matching TRBD1. The CDR3 is made up of 14 amino acids. V gave up 3 bases and J gave up 4 bases; unmatched junction bases: 6. CDR1 is SGHRS and CDR2 is YFSETQ in the germline V gene. The CDR3 reads CASSSTGVRTEAFF. CDR3 DNA sequence: TGCGCCAGCAGCTCCACAGGGGTGCGCACTGAAGCTTTCTTT.

This clone has at least ten counts. The V call is TRBV28, the J call TRBJ1-1, with D hard to call. Germline V lookup: CDR1 MDHEN, CDR2 SYDVKM. The V end was cut by 3 bases, the J end by 9 bases, with 11 bases between. This CDR3 contains 12 residues. The CDR3 sequence is CASSFVQSKAFF. Here the CDR3 DNA reads TGTGCCAGCAGTTTTGTTCAGAGCAAAGCTTTCTTT.

The chain joins TRBV7-8 to TRBJ2-7; 12 nucleotides line up with TRBD2. The CDR3 consists of 18 residues. V lost 2 bases to trimming and J lost 2 bases; unmatched junction nucleotides: 10. CDR1 SGHVS and CDR2 FQNEAQ come from the germline V gene. CDR3 sequence (DNA): TGTGCCAGCAGCTTAATTCTAGCGGGGGGGCCTAAAACCTACGAGCAGTACTTC. Its protein product is CASSLILAGGPKTYEQYF.

The rearrangement links TRBV7-2 to TRBJ2-2; D is undetermined. The germline V and J ends were trimmed by 4 bases and 2 bases, with 20 bases remaining between them. Germline V lookup: CDR1 SGHTA, CDR2 FQGNSA. This CDR3 contains 18 residues. The CDR3 here is CASSWGFGGIINTGELFF. The DNA of the CDR3 is TGTGCCAGCAGCTGGGGATTTGGCGGAATTATTAACACCGGGGAGCTGTTTTTT.

V is TRBV18 and J is TRBJ1-4; D gene ambiguous. CDR1 and CDR2 (germline): KGHSH, LQKENI. The length of the CDR3 is 20 residues. V lost 4 bases, J lost 0 bases, and 24 bases lay in between. The CDR3 bases are TGTGCCAGCTCACAAAATTTCCGGGCTCCAGGCGTGGCAACTAATGAAAAACTGTTTTTT. Translated: CASSQNFRAPGVATNEKLFF. The variable domain in full, completed from reference TRBV18 and TRBJ1-4, reads NAGVMQNPRHLVRRRGQEARLRCSPMKGHSHVYWYRQLPEEGLKFMVYLQKENIIDESGMPKERFSAEFPKEGPSILRIQQVVRGDSAAYFCASSQNFRAPGVATNEKLFFGSGTQLSVL.

The sample holds a few counts of this clone. This rearrangement joins TRBV4-1 to TRBJ2-1; D gene unclear. This CDR3 contains 13 residues. Trimming took off 1 base at V and 9 bases at J, with 10 bases between the two ends. Germline CDR1 and CDR2: MGHRA and YSYEKL. CDR3 sequence (DNA): TGCGCCAGCAGCCAAGTCCGTCTACGTGAGCAGTTCTTC. It encodes CASSQVRLREQFF.

This chain connects TRBV6-5 to TRBJ1-2, with a tentative D call TRBD1 (6 bases). Germline values: CDR1 MNHEY, CDR2 SVGAGI. Trimming pared 0 bases from V and 4 bases from J, leaving 12 bases between. The CDR3 has 15 residues. This CDR3 reads CASSYSISGVYGYTF. CDR3 in DNA: TGTGCCAGCAGTTACTCGATATCAGGGGTCTATGGCTACACCTTC.

The table lists this clone with a few counts. The V call is TRBV18, the J call TRBJ1-6; D gene uncertain. Between the trimmed V and J ends, which lost 3 bases and 5 bases, there was a span of 5 bases. The length of the CDR3 is 13 residues. The germline V gene has CDR1 KGHSH and CDR2 LQKENI. CDR3: CASSPGNNSPLHF. In nucleotides, the CDR3 is TGTGCCAGCTCACCGGGAAATAATTCACCCCTCCACTTT.